This T cell receptor (beta chain) was obtained from a study of shared clonotypes between healthy human individuals. Broader study findings: Clonotype sharing among donors, it was expected, would be affected by sequencing depth.

This clone was seen more than once but under ten times. Its antigen remains unknown. Across several immunoSEQ plates, the genomic DNA of each subset was split evenly. Template amounts of around 300 ng DNA, approximately 30,000 T cell genomes, were employed in unsorted PBMC replicate PCRs. Original processing notes: ImmunoSEQ output lacked quality scores and full-length reads, limiting matched filtering. The repertoire was sequenced with immunoSEQ multiplex PCR; TCRdb's copy has only in-frame clones and lacks some. V and J calls and clone size are those listed in that table; D and trimming were worked out from the DNA. The table records about 87,000 clones, around 47% of them present only once. Trimming cost V 5 bases and J 0 bases, with 14 bases left between them. CDR1 is SGHVS, CDR2 FQNEAQ, per germline. This CDR3 comprises 15 residues.

This clonotype was obtained from a woman aged 40-49 years in good health. Some clones in this sample may be carry-over from other donors' samples. The material sequenced was PBMCs. This chain joins TRBV7-8 and TRBJ2-7, with D possibly being TRBD2 (5 bases). The CDR3 here is CASSQRGAASYEQYF. The CDR3 DNA sequence: TGTGCCAGCAGCCAACGGGGTGCCGCCTCCTACGAGCAGTACTTC.